This T cell receptor beta chain was captured in a study of blood T cell repertoires in COVID-19. Turning to the study itself: Italy, Spain and the United States were the sources of the convalescent and acute COVID-19 samples. From T cells, B-cell-depleted T cells, or PBMCs came the material, which was cDNA or gDNA.

This table comes from immunoSEQ multiplex PCR, and its TCRdb copy is limited to in-frame clones, with some not included. The sample holds around 330,000 clones; around 90% are singletons and the top ten take roughly 2.6%. V was clipped by 8 bases and J by 0 bases; unmatched bases: 11. The CDR3 covers 16 residues. The V gene's germline CDR1 is MNHEY and CDR2 SMNVEV (reference sequence). The study recruited people aged about 18 to 89 years across roughly 25 US areas. Two negative PCRs, clearance, or symptom resolution were required of recovered Cohort 3 donors. The sequence derives from a man aged 55 to 70 who had recovered from COVID-19. The material sequenced was PBMCs or T cells enriched from blood (not recorded which). The chain employs TRBV27 and TRBJ2-5, with TRBD2 matching over 8 bases. The CDR3 is CASGAWAGGYQETQYF. The DNA of the CDR3 is TGTGCCAGCGGCGCCTGGGCGGGAGGATACCAAGAGACCCAGTACTTC.